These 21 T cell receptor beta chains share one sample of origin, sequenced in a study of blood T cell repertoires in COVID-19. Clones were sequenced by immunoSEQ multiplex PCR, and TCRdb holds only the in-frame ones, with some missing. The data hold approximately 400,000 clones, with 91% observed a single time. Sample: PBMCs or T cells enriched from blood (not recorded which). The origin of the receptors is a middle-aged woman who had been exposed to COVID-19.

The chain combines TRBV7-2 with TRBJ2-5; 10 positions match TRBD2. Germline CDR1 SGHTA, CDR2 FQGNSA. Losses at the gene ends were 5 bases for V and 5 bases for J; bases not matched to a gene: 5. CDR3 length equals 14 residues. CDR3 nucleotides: TGTGCCAGCAGCCGCCTAGCGGGAGATGAGACCCAGTACTTC. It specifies CASSRLAGDETQYF.

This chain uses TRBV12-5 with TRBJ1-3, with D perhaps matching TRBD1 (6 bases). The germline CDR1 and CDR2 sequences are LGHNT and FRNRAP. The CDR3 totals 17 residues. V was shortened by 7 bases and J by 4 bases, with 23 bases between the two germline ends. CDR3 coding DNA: TGTGCTAGTGCCGGGACATATAAAGGGGCGATCGGAAACACCATATATTTT. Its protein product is CASAGTYKGAIGNTIYF.

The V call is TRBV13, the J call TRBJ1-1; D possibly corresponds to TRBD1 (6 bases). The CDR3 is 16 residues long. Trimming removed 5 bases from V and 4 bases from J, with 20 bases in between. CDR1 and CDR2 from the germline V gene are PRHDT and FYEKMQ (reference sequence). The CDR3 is CASSPGGGGRRTEAFF. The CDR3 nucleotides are TGTGCCAGCAGCCCAGGAGGGGGGGGACGACGCACTGAAGCTTTCTTT. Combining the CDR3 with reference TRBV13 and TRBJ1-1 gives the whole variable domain AAGVIQSPRHLIKEKRETATLKCYPIPRHDTVYWYQQGPGQDPQFLISFYEKMQSDKGSIPDRFSAQQFSDYHSELNMSSLELGDSALYFCASSPGGGGRRTEAFFGQGTRLTVV.

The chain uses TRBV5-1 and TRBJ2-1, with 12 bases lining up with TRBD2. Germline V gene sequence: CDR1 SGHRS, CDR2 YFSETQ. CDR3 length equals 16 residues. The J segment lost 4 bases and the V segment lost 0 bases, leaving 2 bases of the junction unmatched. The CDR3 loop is CASSLGGTSGYNEQFF. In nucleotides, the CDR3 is TGCGCCAGCAGCTTGGGGGGGACTAGCGGGTACAATGAGCAGTTCTTC.

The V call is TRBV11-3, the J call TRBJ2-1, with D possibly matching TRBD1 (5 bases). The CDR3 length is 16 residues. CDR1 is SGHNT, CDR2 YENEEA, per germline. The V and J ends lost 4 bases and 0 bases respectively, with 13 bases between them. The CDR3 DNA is TGTGCCAGCAGCTCGCCAAGGGGTCCCTCCTACAATGAGCAGTTCTTC. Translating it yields CASSSPRGPSYNEQFF. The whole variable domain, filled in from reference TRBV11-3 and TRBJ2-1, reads EAGVVQSPRYKIIEKKQPVAFWCNPISGHNTLYWYLQNLGQGPELLIRYENEEAVDDSQLPKDRFSAERLKGVDSTLKIQPAELGDSAVYLCASSSPRGPSYNEQFFGPGTRLTVL.

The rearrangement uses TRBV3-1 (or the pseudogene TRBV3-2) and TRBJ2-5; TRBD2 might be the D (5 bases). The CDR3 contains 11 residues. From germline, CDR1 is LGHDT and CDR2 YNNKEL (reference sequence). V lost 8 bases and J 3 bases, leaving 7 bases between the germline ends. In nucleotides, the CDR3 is TGTGCCAGCTCCGGGGAAGAGACCCAGTACTTC. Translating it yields CASSGEETQYF.

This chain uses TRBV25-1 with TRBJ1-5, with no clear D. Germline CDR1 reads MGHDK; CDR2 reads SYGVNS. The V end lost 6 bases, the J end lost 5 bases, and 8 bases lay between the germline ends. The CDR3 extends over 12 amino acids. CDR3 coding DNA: TGTGCCAGCAGCTTCCGGGATCAGCCCCAGCATTTT. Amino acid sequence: CASSFRDQPQHF. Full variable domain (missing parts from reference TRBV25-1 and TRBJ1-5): EADIYQTPRYLVIGTGKKITLECSQTMGHDKMYWYQQDPGMELHLIHYSYGVNSTEKGDLSSESTVSRIRTEHFPLTLESARPSHTSQYLCASSFRDQPQHFGDGTRLSIL.

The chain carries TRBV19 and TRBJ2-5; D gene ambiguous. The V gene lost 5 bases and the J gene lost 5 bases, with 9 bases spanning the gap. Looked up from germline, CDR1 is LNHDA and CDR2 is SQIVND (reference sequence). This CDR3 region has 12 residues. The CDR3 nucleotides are TGTGCCAGTAGTGGAGAGCACGAGACCCAGTACTTC. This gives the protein CASSGEHETQYF.

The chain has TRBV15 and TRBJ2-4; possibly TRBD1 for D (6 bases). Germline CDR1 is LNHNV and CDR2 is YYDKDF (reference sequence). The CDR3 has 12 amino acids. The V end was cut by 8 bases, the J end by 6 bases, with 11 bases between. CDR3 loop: CATGDIGNIQYF. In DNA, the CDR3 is TGTGCCACCGGGGACATCGGAAACATTCAGTACTTC.

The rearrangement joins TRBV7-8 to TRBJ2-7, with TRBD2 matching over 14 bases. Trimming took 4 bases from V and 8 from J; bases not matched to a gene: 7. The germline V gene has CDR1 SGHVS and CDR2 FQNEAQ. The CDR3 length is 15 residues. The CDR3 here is CASSYRLAGGLKQYF. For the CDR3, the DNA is TGTGCCAGCAGCTACCGACTAGCGGGAGGGCTAAAGCAGTACTTC.

This chain's CDR3 is CASSNSGEKAHNTIYF. CDR3 bases: TGTGCCAGCAGCAACTCGGGAGAAAAAGCCCACAACACCATATATTTT. The rearrangement joins TRBV11-1 to TRBJ1-3; no reliable D call. The CDR3 consists of 16 residues. Trimming took 5 bases from V and 7 from J, leaving 21 bases between them. Germline CDR1 SGHAT, CDR2 FQDESV (reference sequence).

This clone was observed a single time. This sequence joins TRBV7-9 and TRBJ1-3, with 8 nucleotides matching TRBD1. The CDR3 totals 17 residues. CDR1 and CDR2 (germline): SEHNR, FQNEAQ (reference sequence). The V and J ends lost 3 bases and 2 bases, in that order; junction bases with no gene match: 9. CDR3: CASSFLRPGGAGNTIYF. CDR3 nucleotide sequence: TGTGCCAGCAGCTTCCTCCGCCCAGGGGGCGCTGGAAACACCATATATTTT.

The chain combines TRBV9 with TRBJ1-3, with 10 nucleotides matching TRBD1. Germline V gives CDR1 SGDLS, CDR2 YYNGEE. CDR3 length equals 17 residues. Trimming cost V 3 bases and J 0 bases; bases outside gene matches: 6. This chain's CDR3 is CASSALTGGLSGNTIYF. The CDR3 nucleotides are TGTGCCAGCAGCGCACTGACAGGGGGCCTCTCTGGAAACACCATATATTTT.

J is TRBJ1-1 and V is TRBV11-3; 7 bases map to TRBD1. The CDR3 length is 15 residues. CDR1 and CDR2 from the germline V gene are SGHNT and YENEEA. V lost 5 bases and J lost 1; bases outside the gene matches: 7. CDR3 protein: CASSTPGQQNTEAFF. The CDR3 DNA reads TGTGCCAGCAGCACGCCGGGACAGCAGAACACTGAAGCTTTCTTT.

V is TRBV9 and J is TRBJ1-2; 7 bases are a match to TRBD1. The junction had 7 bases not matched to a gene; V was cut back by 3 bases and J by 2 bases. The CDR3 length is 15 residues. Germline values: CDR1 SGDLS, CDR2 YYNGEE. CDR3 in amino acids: CASSATGQINYGYTF. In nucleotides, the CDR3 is TGTGCCAGCAGCGCCACGGGACAGATCAACTATGGCTACACCTTC.

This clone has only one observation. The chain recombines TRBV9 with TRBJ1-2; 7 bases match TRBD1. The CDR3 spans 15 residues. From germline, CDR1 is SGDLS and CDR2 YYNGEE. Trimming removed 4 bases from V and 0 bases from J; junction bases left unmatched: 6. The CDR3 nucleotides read TGTGCCAGCAGCTCGGGACAGCGAGCTAACTATGGCTACACCTTC. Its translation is CASSSGQRANYGYTF.

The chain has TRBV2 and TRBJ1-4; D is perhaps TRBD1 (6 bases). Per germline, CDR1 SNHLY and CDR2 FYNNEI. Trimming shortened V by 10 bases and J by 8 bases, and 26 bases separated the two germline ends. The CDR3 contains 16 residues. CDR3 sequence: CATNPEGHPWEEKLFF. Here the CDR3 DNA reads TGTGCCACCAACCCCGAGGGACACCCATGGGAGGAAAAACTGTTTTTT.

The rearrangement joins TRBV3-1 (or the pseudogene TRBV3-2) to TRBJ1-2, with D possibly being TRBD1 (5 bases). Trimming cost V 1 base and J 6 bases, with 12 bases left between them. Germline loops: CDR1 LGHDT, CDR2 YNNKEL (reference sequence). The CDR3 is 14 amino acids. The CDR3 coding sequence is TGTGCCAGCAGCCAAGGACAGCACCGCGATGGCTACACCTTC. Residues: CASSQGQHRDGYTF.

The DNA of the CDR3 is TGTGCCAGTAGAAGCCCAGGCCTCAACGTCCTGACTTTC. It is translated as CASRSPGLNVLTF. The chain employs TRBV19 and TRBJ2-6; D unclear. CDR3 length equals 13 residues. Germline V gene lookup returns CDR1 LNHDA and CDR2 SQIVND (reference sequence). V dropped 6 bases and J dropped 9 bases, with 12 bases sitting between them.

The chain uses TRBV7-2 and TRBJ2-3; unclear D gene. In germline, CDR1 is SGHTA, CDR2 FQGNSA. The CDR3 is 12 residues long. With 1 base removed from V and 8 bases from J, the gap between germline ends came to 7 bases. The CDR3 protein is CASSLEATTQYF. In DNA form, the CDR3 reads TGTGCCAGCAGCTTAGAAGCGACTACGCAGTATTTT.

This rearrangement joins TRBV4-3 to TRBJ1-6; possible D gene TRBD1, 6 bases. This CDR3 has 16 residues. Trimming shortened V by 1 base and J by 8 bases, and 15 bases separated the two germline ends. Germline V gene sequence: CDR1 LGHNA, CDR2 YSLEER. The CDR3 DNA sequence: TGCGCCAGCAGCCAAGCTGGAACAGGGTTTTATTCACCCCTCCACTTT. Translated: CASSQAGTGFYSPLHF.